This TCR delta chain was retrieved from a study of γδ T cells in repeated Plasmodium falciparum infection. TCRdb redid clone calling on the multiplex PCR reads using CATT. The table records 50,000 or so delta-chain clones, roughly 1.6% of them present only once. Vgamma9/Vdelta2+ and Vdelta2-negative gammadelta T cells were flow-sorted from PBMC for bulk sequencing. This clone was found a few times. TCRdb's entry gives the protein of a much larger clone, which mismatches this DNA's translation at residue 16, likely from a read error; the protein reported here is translated from the DNA. With 0 bases clipped from V and 9 bases from J, the junction kept 26 bases outside the gene matches. The germline CDR1 and CDR2 sequences are TSWWSYY and QGS. This CDR3 is 21 amino acids long.

V is TRDV1 and J is TRDJ1, with 9 bases aligning to TRDD3. The TCR sequence derives from a pool of human donors (malaria-infected and uninfected, not separated). The sequenced material came from gamma-delta T cells from blood. The CDR3 region has the DNA TGTGCTCTTGGGGAACTTCGCGCTTTCCCTGTCCTAGACTGGGGGAGACTGCAACTCATCTTT. This codes for CALGELRAFPVLDWGRLQLIF.